Detailed here is one T cell receptor (beta chain). How the authors handled the data: How many nucleated cells were present was estimated from reference gene primer amplification. Using immunoSEQ multiplex PCR, the repertoire was profiled, and TCRdb retains in-frame clones only, with some absent. The V and J calls and clone size were taken over from that table, and D and trimming were inferred from the DNA. The data show about 220,000 clones, around 87% seen once. The sample comes from a study of blood T cell repertoires in COVID-19. Study context: The United States, Italy and Spain provided the acute and convalescent COVID-19 samples.

Sequenced sample: peripheral blood. This sequence originates from a woman in her twenties or thirties who had recovered from COVID-19.

CDR3 sequence: CASSLGTVGAGANVLTF. CDR3 DNA sequence: TGTGCCAGCTCACTCGGGACAGTAGGGGCCGGGGCCAACGTCCTGACTTTC. The chain combines TRBV18 with TRBJ2-6, with TRBD1 identical over 7 bases. The germline CDR1 and CDR2 sequences are KGHSH and LQKENI. V trimming: 4 bases; J trimming: 4 bases; junction bases outside the gene matches: 10. CDR3 length equals 17 residues.